This T cell receptor (beta chain) came from a study of blood T cell repertoires in COVID-19. This clone was recorded at least ten times. The sample carries other DNA sequences with the same CDR3. This CDR3 has 15 amino acids. Per germline, CDR1 SGHTA and CDR2 FQGNSA. V lost 5 bases and J lost 4; bases outside the gene matches: 4. Sequenced by immunoSEQ multiplex PCR; TCRdb stores in-frame clones only, minus some. Altogether around 210,000 clones are present, approximately 85% being singletons, with the ten largest covering about 5.1%. The sequenced material came from peripheral blood. The sequence derives from a man aged 50 to 60 with COVID-19, enrolled during active disease. This chain links TRBV7-2 with TRBJ1-3; 11 nucleotides align to TRBD1. The CDR3 sequence: CASSPDRGQGNTIYF. Here the CDR3 DNA reads TGTGCCAGCAGCCCGGACAGGGGGCAAGGAAACACCATATATTTT. The whole variable domain, filled in from reference TRBV7-2 and TRBJ1-3, reads GAGVSQSPSNKVTEKGKDVELRCDPISGHTALYWYRQSLGQGLEFLIYFQGNSAPDKSGLPSDRFSAERTGGSVSTLTIQRTQQEDSAVYLCASSPDRGQGNTIYFGEGSWLTVV.